This T cell receptor (beta chain) was sequenced during a study of cytomegalovirus exposure and HLA in healthy donors. Study-wide results and limits: Most CMV-associated TCR beta chains were later found to appear HLA-restricted. The authors enumerated around 150 TCR beta chains as linked to cytomegalovirus.

Notes on this clone: The antigen is not known.

It was with 60 Vbeta and 13 Jbeta primers that the PCR ran. Data came from immunoSEQ multiplex PCR; TCRdb stores just in-frame clones and leaves some out. This repertoire shows some 100,000 clones, roughly 80% found once; its top ten account for 4% to 5%. The CDR3 sequence is 13 residues long. The germline gives CDR1 LNHNV, CDR2 YYDKDF (reference sequence). With V trimmed by 5 bases and J by 8 bases, 7 bases remained unmatched. Material: PBMCs. The J gene is TRBJ1-2, the V gene TRBV15, with TRBD1 identical over 8 bases. This clonotype was obtained from a man aged 45-65 years in good health and CMV-seropositive. The CDR3 DNA is TGTGCCACCAGCGCCCGGACAGGGTCAGGCTACACCTTC. This codes for CATSARTGSGYTF.